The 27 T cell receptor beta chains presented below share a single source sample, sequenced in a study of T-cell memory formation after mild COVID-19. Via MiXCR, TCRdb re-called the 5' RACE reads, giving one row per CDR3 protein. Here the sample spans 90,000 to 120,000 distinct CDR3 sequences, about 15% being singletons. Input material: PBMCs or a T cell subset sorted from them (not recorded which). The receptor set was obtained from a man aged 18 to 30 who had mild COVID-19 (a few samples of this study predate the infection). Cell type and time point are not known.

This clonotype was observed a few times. In nucleotides, the CDR3 is TGTGCCAGCAGTTACTTCCTAGCGGGGGCCGACAATGAGCAGTTCTTC. Its translation: CASSYFLAGADNEQFF. The V gene is TRBV6-6, the J gene TRBJ2-1; the match to TRBD2 covers 10 bases. CDR1 and CDR2 from the germline V gene are MNHNY and SVGAGI (reference sequence). Trimming took 1 base from V and 5 from J; bases not matched to a gene: 5. The CDR3 loop spans 16 amino acids.

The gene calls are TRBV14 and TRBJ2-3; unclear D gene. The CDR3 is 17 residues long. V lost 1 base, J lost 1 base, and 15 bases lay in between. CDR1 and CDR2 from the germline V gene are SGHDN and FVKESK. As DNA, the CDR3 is TGTGCCAGCAGCCAAGTCGGGCCGACATATCGCACAGATACGCAGTATTTT. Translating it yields CASSQVGPTYRTDTQYF.

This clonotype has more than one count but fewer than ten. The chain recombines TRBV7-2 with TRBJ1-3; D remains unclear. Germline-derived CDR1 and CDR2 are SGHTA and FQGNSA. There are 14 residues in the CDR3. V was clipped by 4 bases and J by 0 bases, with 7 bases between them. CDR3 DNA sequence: TGTGCCAGCAGCTACCGAGTCTCTGGAAACACCATATATTTT. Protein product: CASSYRVSGNTIYF.

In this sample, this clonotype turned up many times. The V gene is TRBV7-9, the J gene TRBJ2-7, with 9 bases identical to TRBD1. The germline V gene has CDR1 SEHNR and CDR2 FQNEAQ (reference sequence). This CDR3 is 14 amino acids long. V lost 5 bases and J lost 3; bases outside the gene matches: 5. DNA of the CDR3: TGTGCCAGCAGCGGCCGACAGGGGGACTACGAGCAGTACGTC. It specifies CASSGRQGDYEQYV.

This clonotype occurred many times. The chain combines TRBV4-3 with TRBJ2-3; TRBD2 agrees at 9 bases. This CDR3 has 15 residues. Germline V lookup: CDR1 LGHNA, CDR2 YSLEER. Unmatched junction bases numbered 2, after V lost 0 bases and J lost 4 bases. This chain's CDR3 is CASSQDRGGADTQYF. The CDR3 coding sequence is TGCGCCAGCAGCCAAGATCGCGGGGGGGCAGATACGCAGTATTTT.

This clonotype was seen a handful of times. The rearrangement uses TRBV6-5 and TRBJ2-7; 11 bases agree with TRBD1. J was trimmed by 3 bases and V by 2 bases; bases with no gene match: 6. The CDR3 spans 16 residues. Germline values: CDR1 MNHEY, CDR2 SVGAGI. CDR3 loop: CASSYEDRGLYYEQYV. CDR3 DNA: TGTGCCAGCAGTTACGAGGACAGGGGGCTTTACTACGAGCAGTACGTC.

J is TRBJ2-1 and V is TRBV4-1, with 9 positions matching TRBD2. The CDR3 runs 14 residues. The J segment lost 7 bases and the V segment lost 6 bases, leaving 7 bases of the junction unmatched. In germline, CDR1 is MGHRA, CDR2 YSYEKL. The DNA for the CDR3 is TGCGCCAGCAGAGTAGCGGGGGTGAATAATGAGCAGTTCTTC. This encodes CASRVAGVNNEQFF.

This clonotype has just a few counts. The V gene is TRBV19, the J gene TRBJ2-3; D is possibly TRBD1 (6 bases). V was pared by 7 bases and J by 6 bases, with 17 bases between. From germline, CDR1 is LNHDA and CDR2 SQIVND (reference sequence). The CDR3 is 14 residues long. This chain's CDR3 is CASTQATGSDTQYF. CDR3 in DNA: TGTGCCAGTACCCAAGCAACAGGGTCGGATACGCAGTATTTT.

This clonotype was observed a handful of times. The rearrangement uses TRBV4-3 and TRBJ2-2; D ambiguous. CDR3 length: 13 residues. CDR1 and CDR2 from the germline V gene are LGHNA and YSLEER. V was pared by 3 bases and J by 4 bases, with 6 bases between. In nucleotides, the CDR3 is TGCGCCAGCAGCCAGGATCGCACCGGGGAGCTGTTTTTT. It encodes CASSQDRTGELFF.

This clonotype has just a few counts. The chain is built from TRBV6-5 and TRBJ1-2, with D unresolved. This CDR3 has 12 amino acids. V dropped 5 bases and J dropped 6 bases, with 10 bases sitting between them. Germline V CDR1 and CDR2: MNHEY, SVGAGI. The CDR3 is CASSNGGDGYTF. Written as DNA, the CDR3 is TGTGCCAGCAGTAACGGCGGGGATGGCTACACCTTC.

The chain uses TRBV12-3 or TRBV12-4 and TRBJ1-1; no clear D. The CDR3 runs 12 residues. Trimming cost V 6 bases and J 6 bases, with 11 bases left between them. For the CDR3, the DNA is TGTGCCAGCAGACAGAGGAGCGCTGAAGCTTTCTTT. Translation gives CASRQRSAEAFF.

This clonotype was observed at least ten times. The CDR3 here is CASSPRNTGELFF. The CDR3 DNA reads as TGTGCCAGCAGCCCGCGTAACACCGGGGAGCTGTTTTTT. This chain uses TRBV6-5 with TRBJ2-2, with D hard to call. Per the germline V gene, CDR1 is MNHEY and CDR2 is SVGAGI. The ends were cut back, 6 bases at V and 2 bases at J, with 7 bases in the middle. This CDR3 region has 13 residues.

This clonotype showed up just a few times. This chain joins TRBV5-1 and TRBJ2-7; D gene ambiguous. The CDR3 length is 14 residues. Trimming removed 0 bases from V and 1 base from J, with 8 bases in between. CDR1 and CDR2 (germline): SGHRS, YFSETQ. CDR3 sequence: CASSLGYRSYEQYV. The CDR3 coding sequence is TGCGCCAGCAGCTTGGGGTACAGATCCTACGAGCAGTACGTC.

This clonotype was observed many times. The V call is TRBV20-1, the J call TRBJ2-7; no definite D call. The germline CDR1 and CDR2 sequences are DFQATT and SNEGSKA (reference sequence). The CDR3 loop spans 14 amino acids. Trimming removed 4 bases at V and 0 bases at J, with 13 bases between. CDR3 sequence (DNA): TGCAGTGCTATGGCCTCGACCAACTCCTACGAGCAGTACTTC. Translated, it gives CSAMASTNSYEQYF.

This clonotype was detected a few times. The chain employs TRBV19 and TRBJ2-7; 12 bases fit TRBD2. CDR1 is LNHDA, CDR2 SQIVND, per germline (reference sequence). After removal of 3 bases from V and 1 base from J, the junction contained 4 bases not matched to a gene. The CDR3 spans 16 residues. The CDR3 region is CASSMTSGGPSYEQYF. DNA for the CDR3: TGTGCCAGTAGTATGACTAGCGGGGGACCATCCTACGAGCAGTACTTC. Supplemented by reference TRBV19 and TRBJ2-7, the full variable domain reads DGGITQSPKYLFRKEGQNVTLSCEQNLNHDAMYWYRQDPGQGLRLIYYSQIVNDFQKGDIAEGYSVSREKKESFPLTVTSAQKNPTAFYLCASSMTSGGPSYEQYFGPGTRLTVT.

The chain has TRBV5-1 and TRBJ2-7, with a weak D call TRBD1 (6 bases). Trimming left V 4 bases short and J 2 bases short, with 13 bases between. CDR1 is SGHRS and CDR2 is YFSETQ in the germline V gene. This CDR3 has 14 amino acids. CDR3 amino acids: CASSNRTATYEQYF. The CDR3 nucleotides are TGCGCCAGCAGCAACCGGACAGCCACCTACGAGCAGTACTTC.

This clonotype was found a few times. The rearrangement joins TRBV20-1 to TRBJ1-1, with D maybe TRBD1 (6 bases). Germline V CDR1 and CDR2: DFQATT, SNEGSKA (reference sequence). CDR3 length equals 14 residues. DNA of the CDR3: TGCAGACTTGACCGAGGGGACATGAACACTGAAGCTTTCTTT. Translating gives CRLDRGDMNTEAFF.

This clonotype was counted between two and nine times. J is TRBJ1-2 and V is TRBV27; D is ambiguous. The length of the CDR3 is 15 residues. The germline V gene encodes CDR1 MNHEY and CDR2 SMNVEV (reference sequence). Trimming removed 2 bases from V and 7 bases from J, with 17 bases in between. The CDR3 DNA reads TGTGCCAGCAGTTTACTTCCGGCCACGTCTGGTGGCTACACCTTC. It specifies CASSLLPATSGGYTF.

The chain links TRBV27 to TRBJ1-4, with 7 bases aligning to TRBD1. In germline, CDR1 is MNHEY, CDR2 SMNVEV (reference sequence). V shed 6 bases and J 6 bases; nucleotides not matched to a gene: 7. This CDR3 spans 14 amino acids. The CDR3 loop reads CASRLTGSDEKLFF. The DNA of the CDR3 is TGTGCCAGCAGGCTGACAGGGTCGGATGAAAAACTGTTTTTT.

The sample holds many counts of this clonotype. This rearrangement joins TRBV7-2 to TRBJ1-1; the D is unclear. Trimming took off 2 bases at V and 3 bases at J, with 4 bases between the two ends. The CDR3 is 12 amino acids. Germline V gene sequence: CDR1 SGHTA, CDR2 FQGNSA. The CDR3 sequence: CASSLWDTEAFF. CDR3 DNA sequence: TGTGCCAGCAGCTTATGGGACACTGAAGCTTTCTTT.

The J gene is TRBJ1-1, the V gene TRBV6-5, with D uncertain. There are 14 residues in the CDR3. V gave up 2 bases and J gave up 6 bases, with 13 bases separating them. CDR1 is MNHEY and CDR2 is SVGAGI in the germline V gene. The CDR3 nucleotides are TGTGCCAGCAGTTACCGGGAGGCACACCCTGAAGCTTTCTTT. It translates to CASSYREAHPEAFF.

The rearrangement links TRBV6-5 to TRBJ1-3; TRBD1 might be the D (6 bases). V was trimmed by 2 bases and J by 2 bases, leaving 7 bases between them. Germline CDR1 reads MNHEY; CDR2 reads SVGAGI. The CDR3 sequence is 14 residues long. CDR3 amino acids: CASSYAGAGNTIYF. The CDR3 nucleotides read TGTGCCAGCAGTTACGCAGGGGCTGGAAACACCATATATTTT.

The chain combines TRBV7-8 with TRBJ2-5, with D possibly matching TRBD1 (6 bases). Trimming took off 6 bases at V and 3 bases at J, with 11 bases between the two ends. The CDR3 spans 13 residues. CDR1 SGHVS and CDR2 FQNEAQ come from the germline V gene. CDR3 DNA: TGTGCCAGCAGATCCGCAGGGGAAGAGACCCAGTACTTC. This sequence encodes CASRSAGEETQYF.

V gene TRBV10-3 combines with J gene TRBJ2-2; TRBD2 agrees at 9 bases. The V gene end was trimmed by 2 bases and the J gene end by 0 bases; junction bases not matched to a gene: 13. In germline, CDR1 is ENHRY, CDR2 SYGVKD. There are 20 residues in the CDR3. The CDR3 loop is CAISERLAGRLVPNTGELFF. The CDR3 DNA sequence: TGTGCCATCAGTGAGAGGCTAGCGGGGAGGCTAGTACCGAACACCGGGGAGCTGTTTTTT.

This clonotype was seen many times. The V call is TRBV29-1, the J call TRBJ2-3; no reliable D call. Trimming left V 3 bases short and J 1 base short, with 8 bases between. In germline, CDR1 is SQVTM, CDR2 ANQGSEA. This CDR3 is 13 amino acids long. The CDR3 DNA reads TGCAGCGTTGATAGCACAGGCACAGATACGCAGTATTTT. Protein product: CSVDSTGTDTQYF.

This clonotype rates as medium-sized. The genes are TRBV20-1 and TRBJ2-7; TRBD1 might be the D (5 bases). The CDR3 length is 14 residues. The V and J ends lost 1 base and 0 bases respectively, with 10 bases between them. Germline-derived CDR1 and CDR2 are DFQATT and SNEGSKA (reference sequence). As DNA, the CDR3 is TGCAGTGCTAGAGGTGGAGACAGCTCCTACGAGCAGTACGTC. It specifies CSARGGDSSYEQYV.

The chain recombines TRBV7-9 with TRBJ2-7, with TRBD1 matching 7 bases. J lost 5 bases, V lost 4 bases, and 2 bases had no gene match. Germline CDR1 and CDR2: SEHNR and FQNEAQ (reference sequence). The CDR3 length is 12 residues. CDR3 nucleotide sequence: TGTGCCAGCAGCTGGGACAGAGACGAGCAGTACGTC. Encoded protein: CASSWDRDEQYV.